Shown below are 18 T cell receptor beta chains from a single sample sequenced in a study of blood T cells in healthy people across ages (dated by TCRdb to between 2014 and 2017). The method behind the library was 5' RACE. Sequencing was carried out with an Illumina HiSeq 2500. The second PCR ran for about 7 to 11 cycles and used a J-beta primer mix along with a sample-barcoded 5' primer. In TCRdb, the public reads were trimmed at Q25 with fastp and aligned with MiXCR, with productive beta chains retained. CDR3 protein sequences are deduplicated, and each keeps its most common genes and DNA. Here the sample has approximately 780,000 distinct CDR3 sequences; roughly 24% occur a single time. The top ten hold about 2.9% of the sample. This sample was shared with a second study, whose subject was T cells of mothers and their children.

The sample consisted of blood. The receptors were sampled from a boy aged 5 to 17 in good health.

A few counts support this clonotype. The rearrangement links TRBV16 to TRBJ1-4, with 9 bases identical to TRBD1. CDR3 length: 15 residues. Germline CDR1 is KGHSY and CDR2 is FQNENV. The trim removed 4 bases at V and 3 bases at J, leaving 3 bases unmatched. The CDR3 DNA reads TGTGCCAGCAGCCCGAGACAGGGGGCTAATGAAAAACTGTTTTTT. This gives the protein CASSPRQGANEKLFF.

The chain links TRBV7-8 to TRBJ2-1; TRBD2 is a possible D gene (7 bases). V was clipped by 2 bases and J by 2 bases, with 19 bases between them. This CDR3 has 18 residues. From germline, CDR1 is SGHVS and CDR2 FQNEAQ. The CDR3 DNA reads as TGTGCCAGCAGCTTAATTCCCTCCGGGCGGGGGCCCTACAATGAGCAGTTCTTC. Amino acid sequence: CASSLIPSGRGPYNEQFF.

At least ten counts were recorded for this clonotype. The chain recombines TRBV18 with TRBJ2-5; D tentatively fits TRBD1 or TRBD2 (5 bases each). The V gene's germline CDR1 is KGHSH and CDR2 LQKENI. V was shortened by 6 bases and J by 1 base, with 9 bases between the two germline ends. This CDR3 has 13 amino acids. The CDR3 region is CASSRDGQETQYF. CDR3 DNA sequence: TGTGCCAGCTCCCGGGACGGCCAAGAGACCCAGTACTTC.

The chain carries TRBV4-1 and TRBJ1-5; D perhaps matches TRBD1 (5 bases). The CDR3 spans 15 residues. V gave up 2 bases and J gave up 11 bases, with 19 bases separating them. The germline CDR1 and CDR2 sequences are MGHRA and YSYEKL. The CDR3 is CASSQSRDRAIAQHF. In DNA form, the CDR3 reads TGCGCCAGCAGCCAATCCCGGGACCGAGCGATTGCCCAGCATTTT.

This clonotype has a handful of counts. The chain has TRBV27 and TRBJ2-5; tentatively, D is TRBD2 (6 bases). Gene TRBJ2-7 matches the end of the DNA better, so the J call may be wrong. CDR1 and CDR2 from the germline V gene are MNHEY and SMNVEV (reference sequence). CDR3 size: 15 residues. CDR3 sequence (DNA): TGTGCCAGCAGTCCGCCTTCGGGGGAGGATTACGAGCAGTACTTC. The encoded protein is CASSPPSGEDYEQYF.

This clonotype was seen a handful of times. This chain uses TRBV12-3 or TRBV12-4 with TRBJ1-2; 7 nucleotides match TRBD1. This CDR3 spans 13 amino acids. V was clipped by 3 bases and J by 4 bases; unmatched bases: 2. CDR3 coding DNA: TGTGCCAGCAGTTTCCGACAGGGCTATGGCTACACCTTC. This codes for CASSFRQGYGYTF.

This chain's CDR3 is CASSQDSLLNTEAFF. CDR3 in DNA: TGTGCCAGCAGCCAAGATAGTTTGCTGAACACTGAAGCTTTCTTT. This chain uses TRBV3-1 with TRBJ1-1, with D hard to call. With 0 bases removed from V and 0 bases from J, the gap between germline ends came to 8 bases. The CDR3 has 15 amino acids. Germline lookup yields CDR1 LGHDT and CDR2 YNNKEL (reference sequence).

This clonotype was seen only a few times. The rearrangement links TRBV6-1 to TRBJ2-5, with 10 bases fitting TRBD1. The DNA end is more similar to TRBJ2-7, so the J call may be wrong. CDR1 is MNHNS and CDR2 is SASEGT in the germline V gene. The CDR3 sequence is 16 residues long. In DNA form, the CDR3 reads TGTGCCAGCAGGTCTGACAGGGGGCGTCCCCACTACGAGCAGTACTTC. Translated: CASRSDRGRPHYEQYF.

The rearrangement joins TRBV29-1 to TRBJ2-7, with D possibly TRBD1 on 6 matching bases. The better agreement between TRBJ2-1 and the DNA end casts doubt on the J call. There are 16 residues in the CDR3. Germline V lookup: CDR1 SQVTM, CDR2 ANQGSEA. CDR3 sequence reads: CSVGGFFDRINHEQFF. In DNA, the CDR3 is TGCAGCGTTGGTGGGTTTTTCGACAGGATAAACCATGAGCAGTTCTTC.

The chain uses TRBV11-2 and TRBJ2-2; 10 nucleotides agree with TRBD2. The CDR3 spans 17 residues. With V trimmed by 0 bases and J by 1 base, 2 bases remained unmatched. The germline V gene encodes CDR1 SGHAT and CDR2 FQNNGV. The CDR3 coding sequence is TGTGCCAGCAGCTTAGAGGCTAGCGGGGGGAACACCGGGGAGCTGTTTTTT. Encoded protein: CASSLEASGGNTGELFF.

This clonotype appeared a few times. The chain combines TRBV20-1 with TRBJ2-1; 10 bases match TRBD2. This CDR3 has 15 residues. The V segment lost 7 bases and the J segment 4 bases; nucleotides outside the gene matches: 10. The germline V gene has CDR1 DFQATT and CDR2 SNEGSKA (reference sequence). Here the CDR3 DNA reads TGCAGTGTTCACTCTACTAGCGGGGATTACAATGAGCAGTTCTTC. It specifies CSVHSTSGDYNEQFF.

This clonotype was seen repeatedly, ten times or more. The chain employs TRBV6-5 and TRBJ2-5; D is perhaps TRBD1 or TRBD2 (6 bases each). This CDR3 is 14 amino acids long. Trimming left V 3 bases short and J 5 bases short, with 13 bases between. Per germline, CDR1 MNHEY and CDR2 SVGAGI. CDR3 coding DNA: TGTGCCAGCAGTTATGGGGGGCTGGAGGAGACCCAGTACTTC. Its protein is CASSYGGLEETQYF.

This clonotype was counted only a few times. V usage is TRBV29-1 and J usage is TRBJ1-2, with 8 nucleotides matching TRBD1. This CDR3 is 13 amino acids long. From germline, CDR1 is SQVTM and CDR2 ANQGSEA. V gave up 7 bases and J gave up 4 bases; unmatched junction bases: 8. The CDR3 DNA is TGCAGCGAGGAACGGACAGGGCGCTATGGCTACACCTTC. This sequence encodes CSEERTGRYGYTF.

The chain is built from TRBV4-3 and TRBJ2-7; 11 bases match TRBD1. The V gene end was trimmed by 1 base and the J gene end by 3 bases; junction bases not matched to a gene: 5. The CDR3 consists of 16 residues. Germline CDR1 and CDR2: LGHNA and YSLEER. DNA for the CDR3: TGCGCCAGCAGCCAAGGTTCCGGGACAGGGGGCTACGAGCAGTACTTC. Its protein product is CASSQGSGTGGYEQYF.

In its sample, this clonotype was seen a few times. The chain employs TRBV9 and TRBJ1-2; TRBD1 agrees at 7 bases. The CDR3 is made up of 16 amino acids. Germline V gene lookup returns CDR1 SGDLS and CDR2 YYNGEE. The V and J ends lost 1 base and 5 bases, in that order; junction bases with no gene match: 11. The CDR3 reads CASSVSPAGTAYGYTF. CDR3 DNA sequence: TGTGCCAGCAGCGTAAGCCCTGCTGGGACAGCTTATGGCTACACCTTC.

The gene calls are TRBV5-1 and TRBJ1-2, with no clear D. V gave up 0 bases and J gave up 4 bases, with 13 bases separating them. This CDR3 has 15 amino acids. Germline V gene lookup returns CDR1 SGHRS and CDR2 YFSETQ. The CDR3 DNA sequence: TGCGCCAGCAGCTTGGGTTCTGGGAGCGCCTATGGCTACACCTTC. This sequence encodes CASSLGSGSAYGYTF.

This clonotype appeared many times. At one end the junction does not follow the germline gene, possibly because of a read error. The genes are TRBV5-1 and TRBJ2-3; no clear D. Germline loops: CDR1 SGHRS, CDR2 YFSETQ. This CDR3 is 14 amino acids long. CDR3 coding DNA: TGTGCCAGCAGCTTGGTGGCTAGCACAGATACGCAGTATTTT. This codes for CASSLVASTDTQYF.

The J gene is TRBJ2-5, the V gene TRBV10-2; D remains ambiguous. Germline CDR1 reads WSHSY; CDR2 reads SAAADI. The CDR3 is 13 residues long. V lost 6 bases, J lost 5 bases, and 13 bases lay in between. The CDR3 nucleotides are TGCGCCAGCAGAACCAGGCGTCAGGAGACCCAGTACTTC. It specifies CASRTRRQETQYF.